A single sample is the source of the 26 T cell receptor beta chains below, sequenced in a study of OX40 agonist ivuxolimab in advanced cancers. Library preparation was by the immunoSEQ multiplex PCR assay. TCRdb re-hosts the immuneACCESS table, in-frame sequences only. Its copies lack some clones; in the studies checked, an unresolved V gene accounts for under half of them, and the cause for the rest is not known. In this sample the table shows around 78,000 clones, more than 65% of which occur a single time. The ten largest clones add up to around 4.2% of the sample. Specimen: CD4+ or CD8+ T cells sorted from blood, collected in a trial of the OX40 agonist ivuxolimab. These receptor sequences come from an adult with an advanced solid tumor such as melanoma, head and neck, liver or kidney cancer.

The chain recombines TRBV11-2 with TRBJ1-2, with D tentatively TRBD1 (5 bases). V gave up 4 bases and J gave up 7 bases, with 22 bases separating them. The CDR3 has 16 amino acids. Germline CDR1 is SGHAT and CDR2 is FQNNGV. The CDR3 loop reads CASSSPRRAGIGGYTF. For the CDR3, the DNA is TGTGCCAGCAGCTCCCCTCGCCGGGCAGGGATCGGTGGCTACACCTTC.

The CDR3 DNA reads TGTGCCAGCAGCTTAGGAGGCGGGGTCAGCACAGATACGCAGTATTTT. It specifies CASSLGGGVSTDTQYF. V usage is TRBV7-2 and J usage is TRBJ2-3; tentative D call: TRBD2 (6 bases). With 1 base removed from V and 0 bases from J, the gap between germline ends came to 11 bases. The length of the CDR3 is 16 residues. CDR1 SGHTA and CDR2 FQGNSA come from the germline V gene.

This clone has a handful of counts. The chain links TRBV11-3 to TRBJ2-2; TRBD2 might be the D (7 bases). Germline CDR1 is SGHNT and CDR2 is YENEEA. This CDR3 comprises 15 residues. The V end lost 5 bases, the J end lost 7 bases, and 17 bases lay between the germline ends. The CDR3 reads CASSPLGGLSGELFF. CDR3 in DNA: TGTGCCAGCAGCCCGCTCGGGGGGCTAAGCGGGGAGCTGTTTTTT.

The rearrangement uses TRBV28 and TRBJ2-2; 8 bases are shared with TRBD2. This CDR3 has 15 residues. V trimming: 6 bases; J trimming: 2 bases; junction bases outside the gene matches: 5. Germline loops: CDR1 MDHEN, CDR2 SYDVKM. This CDR3 reads CASRPGGVNTGELFF. For the CDR3, the DNA is TGTGCCAGCAGACCCGGGGGGGTTAACACCGGGGAGCTGTTTTTT. The full variable domain, rest sourced from reference TRBV28 and TRBJ2-2, is DVKVTQSSRYLVKRTGEKVFLECVQDMDHENMFWYRQDPGLGLRLIYFSYDVKMKEKGDIPEGYSVSREKKERFSLILESASTNQTSMYLCASRPGGVNTGELFFGEGSRLTVL.

This chain joins TRBV6-1 and TRBJ1-5; D remains unclear. Germline lookup yields CDR1 MNHNS and CDR2 SASEGT. This CDR3 comprises 15 residues. V lost 4 bases and J lost 1, with 11 bases in between. Written as DNA, the CDR3 is TGTGCCAGCAGTGTATTGGATTGGAGCAATCAGCCCCAGCATTTT. Its translation is CASSVLDWSNQPQHF.

This clone was seen a few times. The J gene is TRBJ2-1, the V gene TRBV19, with a weak D call TRBD1 (5 bases). The CDR3 totals 15 residues. CDR1 is LNHDA, CDR2 SQIVND, per germline (reference sequence). The germline V and J ends were trimmed by 3 bases and 0 bases, with 9 bases remaining between them. The CDR3 bases are TGTGCCAGTAGTATGGGGCTAAGCTCCTACAATGAGCAGTTCTTC. Protein: CASSMGLSSYNEQFF. Full variable domain (rest looked up from reference TRBV19 and TRBJ2-1): DGGITQSPKYLFRKEGQNVTLSCEQNLNHDAMYWYRQDPGQGLRLIYYSQIVNDFQKGDIAEGYSVSREKKESFPLTVTSAQKNPTAFYLCASSMGLSSYNEQFFGPGTRLTVL.

This chain links TRBV13 with TRBJ2-3; no reliable D call. Germline V gene data show CDR1 as PRHDT and CDR2 as FYEKMQ (reference sequence). The CDR3 is made up of 12 amino acids. The V and J ends lost 1 base and 8 bases respectively, with 7 bases between them. In DNA, the CDR3 is TGTGCCAGCAGCTTAGACCTGGGTACGCAGTATTTT. Protein: CASSLDLGTQYF. The full variable domain, with the rest looked up from reference TRBV13 and TRBJ2-3, is AAGVIQSPRHLIKEKRETATLKCYPIPRHDTVYWYQQGPGQDPQFLISFYEKMQSDKGSIPDRFSAQQFSDYHSELNMSSLELGDSALYFCASSLDLGTQYFGPGTRLTVL.

The rearrangement joins TRBV5-1 to TRBJ1-1; 7 positions agree with TRBD1. V lost 1 base to trimming and J lost 4 bases; unmatched junction nucleotides: 4. Per germline, CDR1 SGHRS and CDR2 YFSETQ. The CDR3 runs to 14 residues. The CDR3 loop is CASSLTYRGTEAFF. The CDR3, as DNA: TGCGCCAGCAGCTTGACCTACAGGGGCACTGAAGCTTTCTTT.

The V call is TRBV19, the J call TRBJ1-1; D is undetermined. Trimming removed 5 bases from V and 3 bases from J, with 10 bases in between. The V gene's germline CDR1 is LNHDA and CDR2 SQIVND (reference sequence). The CDR3 has 13 amino acids. CDR3 nucleotide sequence: TGTGCCAGTAGTGCCGGACGGTACACTGAAGCTTTCTTT. Protein product: CASSAGRYTEAFF.

The chain links TRBV18 to TRBJ2-7; D remains unclear. In germline, CDR1 is KGHSH, CDR2 LQKENI. V dropped 2 bases and J dropped 2 bases, with 13 bases sitting between them. The CDR3 contains 15 residues. The CDR3 DNA is TGTGCCAGCTCACCAAGCAATTCCCACGCCTACGAGCAGTACTTC. It specifies CASSPSNSHAYEQYF.

J is TRBJ2-1 and V is TRBV5-4; 7 bases are shared with TRBD2. The trim removed 4 bases at V and 5 bases at J, leaving 3 bases unmatched. This CDR3 is built from 13 residues. CDR1 SGHNT and CDR2 YYREEE come from the germline V gene (reference sequence). The chain's CDR3 is CASSPGLNNEQFF. DNA for the CDR3: TGTGCCAGCAGCCCGGGACTAAACAATGAGCAGTTCTTC.

This rearrangement joins TRBV25-1 to TRBJ2-4; D remains unclear. This CDR3 comprises 15 residues. The germline V gene has CDR1 MGHDK and CDR2 SYGVNS. V lost 5 bases to trimming and J lost 7 bases, with 18 bases between them. The CDR3 spells CASSKAGTPGNIQYF. In DNA form, the CDR3 reads TGTGCCAGCAGTAAGGCAGGAACACCCGGCAACATTCAGTACTTC.

This sequence joins TRBV7-8 and TRBJ2-7; 7 bases are shared with TRBD1. The CDR3 is 12 residues long. Germline CDR1 reads SGHVS; CDR2 reads FQNEAQ. V was clipped by 5 bases and J by 6 bases; unmatched bases: 4. DNA of the CDR3: TGTGCCAGCAGCACACAGGGGATCGAGCAGTACTTC. This encodes CASSTQGIEQYF.

V is TRBV5-1 and J is TRBJ1-3; possibly TRBD1 for D (6 bases). The length of the CDR3 is 15 residues. Trimming removed 5 bases from V and 0 bases from J, with 12 bases in between. The germline gives CDR1 SGHRS, CDR2 YFSETQ. The CDR3 bases are TGCGCCAGCAGAGCGACAGGCGCCTCTGGAAACACCATATATTTT. Residues: CASRATGASGNTIYF.

The chain carries TRBV18 and TRBJ2-1; the D gene is possibly TRBD2 (6 bases). The CDR3 totals 15 residues. CDR1 is KGHSH and CDR2 is LQKENI in the germline V gene. Trimming took 4 bases from V and 3 from J, leaving 13 bases between them. The CDR3, as DNA: TGTGCCAGCTCACGCGGGGACTCCCTCTACAATGAGCAGTTCTTC. Its protein product is CASSRGDSLYNEQFF. The whole variable domain, filled in from reference TRBV18 and TRBJ2-1, reads NAGVMQNPRHLVRRRGQEARLRCSPMKGHSHVYWYRQLPEEGLKFMVYLQKENIIDESGMPKERFSAEFPKEGPSILRIQQVVRGDSAAYFCASSRGDSLYNEQFFGPGTRLTVL.

The chain carries TRBV30 and TRBJ2-7; TRBD1 agrees at 7 bases. Germline assignment: CDR1 GTSNPN and CDR2 SVGIG (reference sequence). There are 14 residues in the CDR3. The ends lost 5 bases at V and 6 bases at J; junction bases unmatched: 13. CDR3 in amino acids: CAWYKQGTLGEQYF. The CDR3 DNA is TGTGCCTGGTACAAACAGGGGACATTAGGCGAGCAGTACTTC.

The rearrangement joins TRBV15 to TRBJ1-6; D is unresolved. Trimming took 6 bases from V and 8 from J, leaving 8 bases between them. Germline CDR1 LNHNV, CDR2 YYDKDF (reference sequence). The CDR3 has 12 amino acids. The CDR3 region is CATRMNYSPLHF. In DNA form, the CDR3 reads TGTGCCACCAGGATGAACTATTCACCCCTCCACTTT.

This sequence joins TRBV6-1 and TRBJ2-2; maybe TRBD1 (5 bases). Between the trimmed V and J ends, which lost 7 bases and 2 bases, there was a span of 8 bases. The CDR3 is 13 residues long. Germline V gene sequence: CDR1 MNHNS, CDR2 SASEGT. CDR3 amino acids: CASIDRNTGELFF. The CDR3 DNA sequence: TGTGCCAGCATAGACAGAAACACCGGGGAGCTGTTTTTT.

This clone has only a few counts. The J gene is TRBJ1-2, the V gene TRBV6-1, with 9 bases fitting TRBD1. The germline V gene encodes CDR1 MNHNS and CDR2 SASEGT. The CDR3 totals 15 residues. V shed 5 bases, J shed 2 bases, and the junction held 6 bases outside the gene matches. The CDR3 loop is CASSSQGQGNYGYTF. The CDR3 nucleotides are TGTGCCAGCAGTTCCCAGGGACAGGGCAACTATGGCTACACCTTC.

The J gene is TRBJ2-1, the V gene TRBV19, with 9 bases that match TRBD1. The CDR3 has 15 amino acids. The V segment lost 4 bases and the J segment 0 bases; nucleotides outside the gene matches: 1. Per the germline V gene, CDR1 is LNHDA and CDR2 is SQIVND (reference sequence). CDR3 bases: TGTGCCAGTAGTAGGGGACAGGGCTCCTACAATGAGCAGTTCTTC. Protein sequence: CASSRGQGSYNEQFF.

This chain joins TRBV5-5 and TRBJ1-1, with 10 bases that match TRBD1. V shed 3 bases and J 7 bases; nucleotides not matched to a gene: 9. Germline V gives CDR1 SGHKS, CDR2 YYEKEE (reference sequence). The CDR3 sequence is 15 residues long. The CDR3 DNA reads TGTGCCAGCAGCTATAGAATGGACAGGGGGGTTGAAGCTTTCTTT. Its protein is CASSYRMDRGVEAFF.

The rearrangement links TRBV18 to TRBJ1-3, with no clear D. The CDR3 loop spans 15 amino acids. Germline assignment: CDR1 KGHSH and CDR2 LQKENI. V lost 2 bases to trimming and J lost 2 bases, with 10 bases between them. The CDR3 DNA is TGTGCCAGCTCACCAGAAGCAGGCCCTGGAAACACCATATATTTT. This translates into CASSPEAGPGNTIYF.

This chain connects TRBV11-1 to TRBJ1-1, with D possibly TRBD1 on 5 matching bases. Trimming cost V 0 bases and J 4 bases, with 21 bases left between them. CDR3 size: 18 residues. Germline V gene data show CDR1 as SGHAT and CDR2 as FQDESV (reference sequence). Written as DNA, the CDR3 is TGTGCCAGCAGCTTAGCGGACTCGGGGCTGAGGGCACTCACTGAAGCTTTCTTT. Amino acids: CASSLADSGLRALTEAFF.

The rearrangement uses TRBV19 and TRBJ2-3; 7 bases line up with TRBD1. Germline V gene sequence: CDR1 LNHDA, CDR2 SQIVND (reference sequence). This CDR3 comprises 14 residues. Losses at the gene ends were 8 bases for V and 0 bases for J; bases not matched to a gene: 5. The CDR3 DNA reads as TGTGCCAGTTTTGACAGGGCAAGCACAGATACGCAGTATTTT. This gives the protein CASFDRASTDTQYF.

The chain links TRBV9 to TRBJ2-3; D may match TRBD1 or TRBD2 (5 bases each). This CDR3 region has 15 residues. CDR1 is SGDLS and CDR2 is YYNGEE in the germline V gene. With 0 bases removed from V and 4 bases from J, the gap between germline ends came to 12 bases. CDR3 nucleotides: TGTGCCAGCAGCGTAGTAATGGGGGACCCAGATACGCAGTATTTT. Translation: CASSVVMGDPDTQYF.

This chain connects TRBV10-3 to TRBJ1-3, with D hard to call. The CDR3 loop spans 12 amino acids. Germline V gene data show CDR1 as ENHRY and CDR2 as SYGVKD. V lost 10 bases and J lost 4, with 11 bases in between. CDR3 residues: CATSPGGNTIYF. The CDR3 coding sequence is TGTGCCACGTCCCCCGGGGGAAACACCATATATTTT.